Listed here are 9 T cell receptor beta chains from one sample, sequenced in a study of regulatory T cells in long-lasting Graves disease. In building TCR beta libraries, iRepertoire HTBI primers were used together with Arm-PCR of CDR3 regions. One entry per CDR3 protein, called by TCRdb with MiXCR from the multiplex PCR reads. The data show 200,000 to 300,000 distinct CDR3 sequences, 20% to 25% seen once. Time point noted: newly diagnosed GD, antithyroid drugs for less than 3 months. Generation of the TCR library employed RNA extracted from PBMCs. The sequenced sample was peripheral blood mononuclear cells (PBMCs), obtained at new diagnosis, from a patient treated with antithyroid drugs. These receptors originate from a female donor with Graves disease.

With respect to this clonotype: Since a much larger clone is just one base distant, this may be a read error. The chain employs TRBV7-2 and TRBJ1-2; 9 positions match TRBD1. This CDR3 has 14 amino acids. The germline V gene has CDR1 SGHTA and CDR2 FQGNSA. The CDR3 spells CASSLGQGHDGYAF. Here the CDR3 DNA reads TGTGCCAGCAGCCTGGGACAGGGACACGATGGCTACGCCTTC.

The chain couples TRBV7-2 to TRBJ2-3; D gene ambiguous. This CDR3 is 13 amino acids long. Between the trimmed V and J ends, which lost 5 bases and 4 bases, there was a span of 10 bases. Germline CDR1 is SGHTA and CDR2 is FQGNSA. The DNA of the CDR3 is TGTGCCAGCAGCGCCCGGACCTCAGATACGCAGTATTTT. This encodes CASSARTSDTQYF.

V is TRBV6-2 or TRBV6-3 and J is TRBJ2-3, with 7 bases lining up with TRBD2. Germline CDR1 is MNHEY and CDR2 is SVGEGT. Trimming took 0 bases from V and 2 from J; bases not matched to a gene: 5. The length of the CDR3 is 16 residues. The CDR3 loop reads CASSYSAGDSTDTQYF. The CDR3, as DNA: TGTGCCAGCAGTTACTCCGCGGGGGACTCCACAGATACGCAGTATTTT.

This clonotype was observed a handful of times. The chain has TRBV28 and TRBJ2-5, with a tentative D call TRBD1 (5 bases). CDR1 is MDHEN, CDR2 SYDVKM, per germline. V was shortened by 5 bases and J by 2 bases, with 12 bases between the two germline ends. The CDR3 totals 14 residues. CDR3 nucleotide sequence: TGTGCCAGCAGTCCCAAAAGGGGACAAGAGACCCAGTACTTC. It specifies CASSPKRGQETQYF.

This clonotype was found many times. This chain joins TRBV6-1 and TRBJ2-5, with 12 bases matching TRBD2. Germline V lookup: CDR1 MNHNS, CDR2 SASEGT. The CDR3 spans 19 residues. V lost 5 bases to trimming and J lost 2 bases; unmatched junction nucleotides: 15. The CDR3 DNA reads as TGTGCCAGCAGTCCCTCCAGGGCTAGCGGGAGGGGGGATCAAGAGACCCAGTACTTC. Protein sequence: CASSPSRASGRGDQETQYF.

This clonotype was recorded at least ten times. This CDR3 reads CASSFSDRGDGYTF. CDR3 bases: TGTGCCAGCAGCTTCTCAGACAGGGGGGATGGCTACACCTTC. V gene TRBV11-2 combines with J gene TRBJ1-2, with 9 bases that match TRBD1. Germline values: CDR1 SGHAT, CDR2 FQNNGV. V was pared by 3 bases and J by 6 bases, with 5 bases of the junction left unmatched. CDR3 length: 14 amino acids.

This clonotype was detected only once. The CDR3 bases are TGTGCCAGCAGCTTTAGGGGTAGGGGGAGCTCCTACGAGCAGTACTTC. Translated, it gives CASSFRGRGSSYEQYF. This sequence joins TRBV7-2 and TRBJ2-7, with D maybe TRBD1 (6 bases). CDR1 and CDR2 from the germline V gene are SGHTA and FQGNSA. With 3 bases removed from V and 0 bases from J, the gap between germline ends came to 15 bases. CDR3 length: 16 amino acids.

Only a few counts were recorded for this clonotype. The chain uses TRBV25-1 and TRBJ1-2; 10 positions match TRBD1. The CDR3 has 15 amino acids. V was clipped by 6 bases and J by 3 bases; unmatched bases: 7. From germline, CDR1 is MGHDK and CDR2 SYGVNS. The DNA for the CDR3 is TGTGCCAGCAGGGGGCCCGGGACAGGGGACTATGGCTACACCTTC. It specifies CASRGPGTGDYGYTF.

This clonotype was observed many times. The chain carries TRBV20-1 and TRBJ2-5; D tentatively fits TRBD1 or TRBD2 (5 bases each). The ends were cut back, 0 bases at V and 9 bases at J, with 14 bases in the middle. Germline CDR1 is DFQATT and CDR2 is SNEGSKA (reference sequence). The CDR3 has 13 residues. The CDR3 region has the DNA TGCAGTGCTAGAGATCAAGGAGTGGGGGCCCAGTACTTC. Its protein product is CSARDQGVGAQYF.